The clone carrying this T cell receptor beta chain came up many times. Its antigen is not known. The data belong to a study of blood T cells in healthy people across ages. CDR3 length: 17 residues. Losses at the gene ends were 4 bases for V and 8 bases for J; bases not matched to a gene: 12. Germline V gene lookup returns CDR1 LNHDA and CDR2 SQIVND (reference sequence). Overall study results and limits: Older individuals had lower TCR beta diversity per million T cells (the decline was roughly linear).

Together with a sample-barcoded 5' primer, a J-beta primer mix was included in a second PCR lasting about 6 to 11 cycles. TCRdb recomputed calls from the 5' RACE reads with MiXCR, one row per CDR3 protein. The repertoire holds roughly 1,700,000 distinct CDR3 sequences, 28% seen once, with 6.5% to 8.5% in the top ten. Material: blood. This TCR came from a woman aged 30 to 39 in good health. The chain links TRBV19 to TRBJ2-1, with 12 bases identical to TRBD1. CDR3 bases: TGTGCCAGTAGTAGGCCCGGGACAGGGGGCCTGAAGGATGAGCAGTTCTTC. This gives the protein CASSRPGTGGLKDEQFF.